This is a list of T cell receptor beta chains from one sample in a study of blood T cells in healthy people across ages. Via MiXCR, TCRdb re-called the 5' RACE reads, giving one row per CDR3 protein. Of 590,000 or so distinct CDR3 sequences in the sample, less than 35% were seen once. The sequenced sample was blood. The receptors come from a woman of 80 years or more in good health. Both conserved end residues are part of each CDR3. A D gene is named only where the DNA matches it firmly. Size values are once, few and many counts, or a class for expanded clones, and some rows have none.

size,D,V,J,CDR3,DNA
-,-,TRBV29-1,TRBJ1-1,CSVSRGATTEAFF,TGCAGCGTTTCCCGGGGGGCTACCACTGAAGCTTTCTTT
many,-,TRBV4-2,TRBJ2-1,CASSQVGDYNEQFF,TGTGCCAGCAGCCAAGTAGGGGACTACAATGAGCAGTTCTTC
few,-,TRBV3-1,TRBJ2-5,CASSQISGDYEQYF,TGTGCCAGCAGCCAAATATCAGGGGATTATGAGCAGTACTTC
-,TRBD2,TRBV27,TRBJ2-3,CASSLGTSGSTDTQYF,TGTGCCAGCAGTTTAGGGACTAGCGGAAGCACAGATACGCAGTATTTT
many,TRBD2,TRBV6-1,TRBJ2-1,CASSGASGGATHEQFF,TGTGCCAGCAGTGGCGCTAGCGGGGGGGCGACTCATGAGCAGTTCTTC
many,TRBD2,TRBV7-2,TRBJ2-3,CASSWKSGTSESADTQYF,TGTGCCAGCAGCTGGAAATCCGGGACTAGCGAGTCCGCAGATACGCAGTATTTT
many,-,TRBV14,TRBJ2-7,CASSQDLGRYEQYF,TGTGCCAGCAGCCAAGATCTCGGGAGATACGAGCAGTACTTC
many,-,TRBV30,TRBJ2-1,CAWAPGSSYNEQFF,TGTGCTTGGGCCCCCGGGAGCTCCTACAATGAGCAGTTCTTC
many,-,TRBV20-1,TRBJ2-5,CSARALQGFGETQYF,TGCAGTGCTAGAGCCCTTCAGGGGTTCGGGGAGACCCAGTACTTC
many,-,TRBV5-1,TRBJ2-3,CASSFGGRPDTQYF,TGCGCCAGCAGCTTCGGGGGGCGCCCAGATACGCAGTATTTT
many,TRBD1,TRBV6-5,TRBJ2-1,CASSYSAGQGIDEQFF,TGTGCCAGCAGTTACTCGGCGGGACAGGGCATCGATGAGCAGTTCTTC
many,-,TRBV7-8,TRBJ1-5,CASSLVLSNQPQHF,TGTGCCAGCAGCTTAGTTCTTAGCAATCAGCCCCAGCATTTT
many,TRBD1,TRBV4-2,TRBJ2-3,CASSQDEGRTGSDTQYF,TGTGCCAGCAGCCAAGACGAGGGAAGGACAGGGTCAGATACGCAGTATTTT
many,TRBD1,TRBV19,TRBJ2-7,CASSLQTGYANEQYF,TGTGCCAGTAGTCTACAGACAGGGTATGCGAACGAGCAGTACTTC
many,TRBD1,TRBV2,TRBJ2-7,CASSRQGKEQYF,TGTGCCAGCAGTCGACAGGGTAAGGAGCAGTACTTC
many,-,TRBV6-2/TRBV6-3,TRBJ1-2,CASSTAGEGYTF,TGTGCCAGCAGTACAGCGGGAGAGGGCTACACCTTC
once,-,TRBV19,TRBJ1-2,CVSSVQGIQYGYTF,TGTGTCAGTAGCGTACAGGGAATCCAGTATGGCTACACCTTC
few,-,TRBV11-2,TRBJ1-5,CASSLVSGGQPQHF,TGTGCCAGCAGCTTAGTCTCGGGAGGTCAGCCCCAGCATTTT
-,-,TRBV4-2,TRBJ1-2,CASSQDRAGHYGYTF,TGTGCCAGCAGCCAAGATCGGGCAGGACACTATGGCTACACCTTC
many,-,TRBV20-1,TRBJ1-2,CSAPDQRGEYGGYTF,TGCAGTGCTCCTGACCAACGGGGAGAGTACGGGGGCTACACCTTC
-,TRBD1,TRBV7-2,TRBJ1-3,CASSLTGEGNTIYF,TGTGCCAGCAGCTTAACAGGGGAAGGAAACACCATATATTTT
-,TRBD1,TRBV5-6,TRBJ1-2,CASSLNRGNYGHTF,TGTGCCAGCAGCTTGAACAGGGGAAACTATGGCCACACCTTC
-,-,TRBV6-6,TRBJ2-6,CASRLGAGANVLTF,TGTGCCAGCAGGTTGGGCGCCGGGGCCAACGTCCTGACTTTC
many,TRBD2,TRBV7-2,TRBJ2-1,CASSSGGVSNEQFF,TGTGCCAGCTCAAGCGGGGGGGTGAGCAATGAGCAGTTCTTC
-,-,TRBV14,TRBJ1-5,CASSQDLAEIINSNQPQHF,TGTGCCAGCAGCCAAGATCTCGCTGAGATCATCAATAGCAATCAGCCCCAGCATTTT
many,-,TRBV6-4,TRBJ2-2,CASSARGNTGELFF,TGTGCCAGCAGTGCCAGGGGGAACACCGGGGAGCTGTTTTTT
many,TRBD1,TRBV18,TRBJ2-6,CASSPTGVGANVLTF,TGTGCCAGCTCACCCACAGGGGTAGGGGCCAACGTCCTGACTTTC
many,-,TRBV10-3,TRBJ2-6,CAISGANVLTF,TGTGCCATCTCTGGGGCCAACGTCCTGACTTTC
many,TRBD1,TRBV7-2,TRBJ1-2,CASSSDRGLYGYTF,TGTGCCAGCAGCTCGGACAGGGGGCTATATGGCTACACCTTC
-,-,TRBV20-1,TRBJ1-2,CSASWGDYGYTF,TGCAGTGCTAGTTGGGGGGACTATGGCTACACCTTC
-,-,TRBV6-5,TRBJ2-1,CASSYSKGGGRVLSVEQFF,TGTGCCAGCAGTTACTCGAAGGGGGGAGGCAGGGTCCTATCGGTTGAGCAGTTCTTT
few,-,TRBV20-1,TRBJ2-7,CSAVGVGPGEQYF,TGCAGTGCTGTAGGGGTGGGGCCCGGCGAGCAGTACTTC
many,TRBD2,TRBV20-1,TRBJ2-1,CSAESRTSGGYEQFF,TGCAGTGCAGAATCTAGGACTAGCGGGGGATATGAGCAGTTCTTC
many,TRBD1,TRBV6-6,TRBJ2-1,CASSPSGQGANNEQFF,TGTGCCAGCAGCCCCTCGGGACAGGGGGCCAACAATGAGCAGTTCTTC
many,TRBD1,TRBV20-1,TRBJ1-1,CSARTVGTGLQGEAFF,TGCAGTGCTAGGACAGTCGGGACAGGGCTCCAAGGTGAAGCTTTCTTT
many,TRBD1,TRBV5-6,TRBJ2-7,CASSLSGTGRNEQYF,TGTGCCAGCAGCCTCTCCGGGACAGGGAGAAACGAGCAGTACTTC
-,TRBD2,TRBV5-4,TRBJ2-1,CASSFDRLAGNEQFF,TGTGCCAGCAGCTTCGATCGACTAGCAGGCAATGAGCAGTTCTTC
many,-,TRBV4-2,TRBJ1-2,CASSQDTGYGYTF,TGTGCCAGCAGCCAAGATACAGGATATGGCTACACCTTC
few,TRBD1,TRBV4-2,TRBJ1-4,CASSQGPGQGNEKLFF,TGTGCCAGCAGCCAAGGCCCCGGACAGGGGAATGAAAAACTGTTTTTT
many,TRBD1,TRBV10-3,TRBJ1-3,CAISKGQGHSGNTIYF,TGTGCCATCAGTAAAGGACAGGGCCACTCTGGAAACACCATATATTTT
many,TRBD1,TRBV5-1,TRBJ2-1,CASSLDGQGNEQFF,TGTGCCAGCAGCTTAGATGGACAGGGCAATGAGCAGTTCTTC
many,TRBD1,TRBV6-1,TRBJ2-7,CASSWGQIYEQYF,TGTGCCAGCAGTTGGGGACAGATCTACGAGCAGTACTTC
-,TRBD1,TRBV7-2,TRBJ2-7,CASSQAGTGLYEQYF,TGTGCCAGCAGCCAAGCCGGGACAGGGCTTTACGAGCAGTACTTC
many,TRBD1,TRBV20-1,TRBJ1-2,CSAPDRGDGYTF,TGCAGTGCACCGGACAGGGGAGACGGCTACACCTTC
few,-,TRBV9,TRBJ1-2,CASSVRQGGGYTF,TGTGCCAGCAGCGTTAGGCAGGGTGGTGGCTACACCTTC
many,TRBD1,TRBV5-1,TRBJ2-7,CASSLRQGIPYEQYF,TGCGCCAGCAGCCTCCGACAGGGGATTCCCTACGAGCAGTACTTC
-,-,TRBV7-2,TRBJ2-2,CASSPSPAGNNGELFF,TGTGCCAGCAGCCCTTCTCCCGCAGGGAATAACGGGGAGCTGTTTTTT
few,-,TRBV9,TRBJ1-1,CASSPTNMNTEAFF,TGTGCCAGCAGCCCTACAAACATGAACACTGAAGCTTTCTTT
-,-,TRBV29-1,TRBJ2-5,CSVETRGGEQETQYF,TGCAGCGTCGAAACTAGGGGAGGCGAACAAGAGACCCAGTACTTC
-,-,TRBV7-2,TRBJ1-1,CASSLEPGDTEAFF,TGTGCCAGCAGCTTGGAACCGGGAGACACTGAAGCTTTCTTT
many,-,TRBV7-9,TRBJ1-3,CASSFQGSGNTIYF,TGTGCCAGCAGCTTTCAGGGCTCTGGAAACACCATATATTTT
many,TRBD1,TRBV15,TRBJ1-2,CATSGWDRGTGNYGYTF,TGTGCCACCAGCGGGTGGGACAGGGGGACTGGCAACTATGGCTACACCTTC
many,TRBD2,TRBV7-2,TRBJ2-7,CASSFTAGGYEQYF,TGTGCCAGCAGCTTCACAGCGGGAGGGTACGAGCAGTACTTC
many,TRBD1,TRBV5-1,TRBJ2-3,CASNAARDRVSDTQYF,TGCGCCAGCAACGCCGCTAGGGACAGGGTTTCAGATACGCAGTATTTT
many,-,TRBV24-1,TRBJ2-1,CATSDLKRGSSYNEQFF,TGTGCCACCAGTGATTTGAAACGGGGAAGCTCCTACAATGAGCAGTTCTTC
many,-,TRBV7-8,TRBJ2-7,CASSLAAAPYEQYF,TGTGCCAGCAGCTTAGCTGCGGCCCCCTACGAGCAGTACTTC